Below are 8 T cell receptor beta chains sequenced from a single sample in a study of identical twins (TCRdb year 2016). Library prep was done by 5' RACE. The run used an Illumina HiSeq 2000. TCRdb ran its own pipeline on the public reads, namely fastp trimming at Q25 and MiXCR clone calling, and kept in-frame beta chains. Merged by CDR3 protein, the rows form single entries marked with the most common genes and DNA. In this sample the table shows approximately 1.8 million distinct CDR3 sequences, around a third of which occur a single time. Approximately 0.25% of the sample is in the top ten clones. The source material was cord blood. Receptors were obtained from a newborn girl in good health.

A single count supports this clonotype. The J gene is TRBJ2-2, the V gene TRBV12-3 or TRBV12-4; 7 nucleotides agree with TRBD1. The CDR3 has 15 amino acids. Trimming took 3 bases from V and 5 from J; bases not matched to a gene: 6. The CDR3 nucleotides are TGTGCCAGCAGTTTGACAGGGATTGGGACCGGGGAGCTGTTTTTT. It translates to CASSLTGIGTGELFF.

This clonotype appeared many times. At one end, the junction sequence differs from germline, possibly due to a read error. The chain joins TRBV27 to TRBJ2-3; no clear D. This CDR3 contains 12 residues. The germline CDR1 and CDR2 sequences are MNHEY and SMNVEV (reference sequence). CDR3 sequence reads: CASSLLGDTQYF. In nucleotides, the CDR3 is TGTGCCAGCAGCTTATTGGGGGATACGCAGTATTTT.

This clonotype showed up just a few times. The chain uses TRBV6-6 and TRBJ2-7; D unclear. Per germline, CDR1 MNHNY and CDR2 SVGAGI (reference sequence). The CDR3 is 13 amino acids. V was trimmed by 5 bases and J by 7 bases, leaving 15 bases between them. The DNA for the CDR3 is TGTGCCAGCAGTAAGGACGTTGTTAGGGAGCAGTACTTC. Translating it yields CASSKDVVREQYF.

This chain uses TRBV27 with TRBJ2-1; D remains ambiguous. Germline V lookup: CDR1 MNHEY, CDR2 SMNVEV (reference sequence). This CDR3 spans 16 amino acids. Trimming cost V 0 bases and J 8 bases, with 17 bases left between them. The CDR3, as DNA: TGTGCCAGCAGTTTATCGGACCTGGGTCGTACCGATGAGCAGTTCTTC. It is translated as CASSLSDLGRTDEQFF.

This clonotype came up a few times. This chain uses TRBV12-3 or TRBV12-4 with TRBJ2-7; 11 positions agree with TRBD2. The CDR3 is made up of 11 amino acids. Losses at the gene ends were 6 bases for V and 9 bases for J; bases not matched to a gene: 1. CDR3 protein: CASRGLAAQYF. Written as DNA, the CDR3 is TGTGCCAGCAGGGGACTAGCGGCGCAGTACTTC.

This sequence joins TRBV20-1 and TRBJ2-1; TRBD2 matches at 11 bases. Germline V CDR1 and CDR2: DFQATT, SNEGSKA (reference sequence). With 4 bases clipped from V and 6 bases from J, the junction kept 11 bases outside the gene matches. The CDR3 is 16 amino acids. CDR3 nucleotides: TGCAGTGCTATAGTCTCCGGGACTAGCGGTGTCAATGAGCAGTTCTTC. Protein sequence: CSAIVSGTSGVNEQFF.

V and J are TRBV5-6 and TRBJ1-1; D is undetermined. V lost 2 bases and J lost 5, with 10 bases in between. The germline gives CDR1 SGHDT, CDR2 YYEEEE. This CDR3 region has 13 residues. This CDR3 is CASSFIVPTEAFF. The CDR3 bases are TGTGCCAGCAGCTTCATTGTGCCTACTGAAGCTTTCTTT.

This rearrangement joins TRBV21-1 to TRBJ2-1; TRBD1 is taken as the D call from the table, unchecked against the DNA. TRBV21-1 is flagged as a pseudogene. The CDR3 totals 13 residues. CDR3 residues: CASRDRPHNEQFF. The CDR3 DNA reads as TGTGCCAGCCGAGACAGGCCTCACAATGAGCAGTTCTTC.